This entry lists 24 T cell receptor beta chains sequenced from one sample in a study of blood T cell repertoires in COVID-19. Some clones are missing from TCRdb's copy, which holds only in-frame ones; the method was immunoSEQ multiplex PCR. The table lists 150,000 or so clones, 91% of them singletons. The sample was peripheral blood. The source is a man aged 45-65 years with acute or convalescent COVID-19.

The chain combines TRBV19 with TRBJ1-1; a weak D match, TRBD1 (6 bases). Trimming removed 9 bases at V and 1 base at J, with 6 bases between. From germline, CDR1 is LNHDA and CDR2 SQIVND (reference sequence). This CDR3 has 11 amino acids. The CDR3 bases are TGTGCCAGCAGGGGGAACACTGAAGCTTTCTTT. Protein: CASRGNTEAFF.

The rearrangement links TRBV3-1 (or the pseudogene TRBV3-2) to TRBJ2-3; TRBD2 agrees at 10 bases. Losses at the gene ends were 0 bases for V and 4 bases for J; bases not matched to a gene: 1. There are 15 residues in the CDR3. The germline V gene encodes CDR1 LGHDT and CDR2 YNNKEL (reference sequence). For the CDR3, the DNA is TGTGCCAGCAGCCAAGACCTAGCGGGGGCAGATACGCAGTATTTT. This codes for CASSQDLAGADTQYF.

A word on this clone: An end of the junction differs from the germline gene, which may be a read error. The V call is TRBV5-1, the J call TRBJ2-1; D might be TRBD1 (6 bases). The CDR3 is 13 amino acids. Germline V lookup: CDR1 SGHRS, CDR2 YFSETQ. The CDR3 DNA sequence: TGCGCCAGCAGCGAGGGCTACAGGGAACAATGGGTCTTC. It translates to CASSEGYREQWVF.

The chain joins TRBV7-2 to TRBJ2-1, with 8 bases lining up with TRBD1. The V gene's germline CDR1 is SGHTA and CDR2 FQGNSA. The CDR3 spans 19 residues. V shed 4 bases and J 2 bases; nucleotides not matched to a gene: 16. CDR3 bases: TGTGCCAGCAGCTCGACACCGGGACAGGTTGGCCACACCTACAATGAGCAGTTCTTC. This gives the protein CASSSTPGQVGHTYNEQFF.

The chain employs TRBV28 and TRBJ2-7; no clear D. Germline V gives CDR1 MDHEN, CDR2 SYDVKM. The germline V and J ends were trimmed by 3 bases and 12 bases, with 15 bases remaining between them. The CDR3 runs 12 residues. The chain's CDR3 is CASSFSGVPGYF. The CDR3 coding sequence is TGTGCCAGCAGTTTCTCCGGAGTCCCTGGGTACTTC.

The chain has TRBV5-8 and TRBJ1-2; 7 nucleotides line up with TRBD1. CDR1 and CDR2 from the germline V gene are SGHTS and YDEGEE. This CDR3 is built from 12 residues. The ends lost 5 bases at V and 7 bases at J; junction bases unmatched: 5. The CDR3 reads CASRKTGVGYTF. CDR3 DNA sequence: TGTGCCAGCAGGAAAACAGGGGTTGGCTACACCTTC.

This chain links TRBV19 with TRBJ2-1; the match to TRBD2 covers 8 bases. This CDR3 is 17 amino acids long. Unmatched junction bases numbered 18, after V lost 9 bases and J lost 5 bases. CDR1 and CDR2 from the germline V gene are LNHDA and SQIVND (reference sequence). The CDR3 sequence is CASRRESGGPGHNEQFF. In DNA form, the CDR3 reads TGTGCCAGCCGCCGGGAGAGCGGGGGTCCTGGCCACAATGAGCAGTTCTTC.

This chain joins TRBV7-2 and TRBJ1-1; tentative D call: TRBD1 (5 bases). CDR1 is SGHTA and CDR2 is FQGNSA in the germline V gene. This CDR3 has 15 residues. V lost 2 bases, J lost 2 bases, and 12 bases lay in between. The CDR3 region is CASSLRAGPNTEAFF. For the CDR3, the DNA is TGTGCCAGCAGCTTACGGGCAGGGCCTAACACTGAAGCTTTCTTT.

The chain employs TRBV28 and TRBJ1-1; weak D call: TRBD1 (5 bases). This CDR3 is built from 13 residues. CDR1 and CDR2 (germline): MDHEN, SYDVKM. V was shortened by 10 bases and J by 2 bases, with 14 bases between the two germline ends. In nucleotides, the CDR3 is TGTGCCACCGCCGCAGGACAAAACACTGAAGCTTTCTTT. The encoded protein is CATAAGQNTEAFF. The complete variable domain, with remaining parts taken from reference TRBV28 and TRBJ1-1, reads DVKVTQSSRYLVKRTGEKVFLECVQDMDHENMFWYRQDPGLGLRLIYFSYDVKMKEKGDIPEGYSVSREKKERFSLILESASTNQTSMYLCATAAGQNTEAFFGQGTRLTVV.

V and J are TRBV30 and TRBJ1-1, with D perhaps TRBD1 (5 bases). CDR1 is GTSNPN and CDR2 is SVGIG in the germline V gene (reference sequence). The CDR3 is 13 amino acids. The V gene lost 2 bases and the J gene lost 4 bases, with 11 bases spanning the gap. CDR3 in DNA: TGTGCCTGGAGTAGGACGGGGGGCACTGAAGCTTTCTTT. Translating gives CAWSRTGGTEAFF.

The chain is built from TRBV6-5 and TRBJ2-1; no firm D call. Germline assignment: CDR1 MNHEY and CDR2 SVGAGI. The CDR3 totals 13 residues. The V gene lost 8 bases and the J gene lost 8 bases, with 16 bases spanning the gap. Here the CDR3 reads CASALEIYYEQFF. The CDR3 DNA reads TGTGCCAGCGCTCTCGAGATATATTATGAGCAGTTCTTC.

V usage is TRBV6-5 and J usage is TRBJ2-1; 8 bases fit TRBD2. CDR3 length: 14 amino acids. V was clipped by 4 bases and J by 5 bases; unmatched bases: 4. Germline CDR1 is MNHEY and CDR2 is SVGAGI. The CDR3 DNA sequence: TGTGCCAGCAGTTCCGGACTAGCCCACAATGAGCAGTTCTTC. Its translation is CASSSGLAHNEQFF.

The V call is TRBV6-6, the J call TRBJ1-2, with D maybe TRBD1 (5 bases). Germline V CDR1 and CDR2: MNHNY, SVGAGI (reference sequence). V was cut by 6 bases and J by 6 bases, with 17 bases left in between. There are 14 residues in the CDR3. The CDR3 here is CASRQGHLWDGYTF. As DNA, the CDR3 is TGTGCCAGCAGACAAGGACACCTCTGGGATGGCTACACCTTC.

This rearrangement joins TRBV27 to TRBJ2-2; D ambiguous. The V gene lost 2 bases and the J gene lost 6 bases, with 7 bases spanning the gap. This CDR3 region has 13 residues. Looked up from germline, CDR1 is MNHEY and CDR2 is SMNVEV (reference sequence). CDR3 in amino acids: CASSLMRPGELFF. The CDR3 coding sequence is TGTGCCAGCAGTTTAATGCGTCCCGGGGAGCTGTTTTTT.

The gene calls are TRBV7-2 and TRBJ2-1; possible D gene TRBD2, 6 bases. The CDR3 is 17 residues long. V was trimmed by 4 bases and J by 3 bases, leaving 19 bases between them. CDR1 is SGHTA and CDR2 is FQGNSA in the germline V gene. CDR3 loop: CASSSNFVLAGYNEQFF. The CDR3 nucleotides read TGTGCCAGCAGCTCCAATTTTGTACTAGCAGGCTACAATGAGCAGTTCTTC.

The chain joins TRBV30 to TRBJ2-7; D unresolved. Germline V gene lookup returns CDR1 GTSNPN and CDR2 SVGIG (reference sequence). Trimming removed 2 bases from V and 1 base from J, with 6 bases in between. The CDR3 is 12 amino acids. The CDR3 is CAWSNRSYEQYF. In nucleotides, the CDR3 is TGTGCCTGGAGTAACCGGTCCTACGAGCAGTACTTC.

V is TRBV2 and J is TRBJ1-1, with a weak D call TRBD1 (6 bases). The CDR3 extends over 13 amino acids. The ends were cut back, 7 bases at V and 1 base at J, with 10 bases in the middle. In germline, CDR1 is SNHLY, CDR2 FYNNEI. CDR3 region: CASNQDRNTEAFF. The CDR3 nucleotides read TGTGCCAGCAACCAGGACAGGAACACTGAAGCTTTCTTT.

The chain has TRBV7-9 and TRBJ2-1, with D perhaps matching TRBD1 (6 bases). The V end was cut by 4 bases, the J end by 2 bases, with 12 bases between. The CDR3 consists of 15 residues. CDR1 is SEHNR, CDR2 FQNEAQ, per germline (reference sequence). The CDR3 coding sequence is TGTGCCAGCAGCTCCTTGACAGGAGCCTACAATGAGCAGTTCTTC. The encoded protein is CASSSLTGAYNEQFF.

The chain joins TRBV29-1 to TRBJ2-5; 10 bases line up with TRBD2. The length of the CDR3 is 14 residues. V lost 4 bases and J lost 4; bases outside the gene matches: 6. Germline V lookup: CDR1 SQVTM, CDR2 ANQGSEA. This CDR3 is CSVGFLAGAETQYF. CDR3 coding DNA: TGCAGCGTTGGGTTCCTAGCGGGAGCAGAGACCCAGTACTTC.

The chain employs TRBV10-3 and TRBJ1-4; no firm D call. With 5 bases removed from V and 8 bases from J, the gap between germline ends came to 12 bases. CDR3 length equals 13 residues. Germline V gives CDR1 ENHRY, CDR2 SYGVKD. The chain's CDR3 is CAISHSNAEKLFF. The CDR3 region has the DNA TGTGCCATCAGTCACTCAAACGCGGAAAAACTGTTTTTT.

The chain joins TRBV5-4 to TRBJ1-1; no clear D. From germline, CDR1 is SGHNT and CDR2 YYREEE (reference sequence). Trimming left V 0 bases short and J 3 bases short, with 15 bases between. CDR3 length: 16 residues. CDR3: CASSLATGSLYTEAFF. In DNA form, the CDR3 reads TGTGCCAGCAGCTTGGCCACCGGGTCCCTCTACACTGAAGCTTTCTTT. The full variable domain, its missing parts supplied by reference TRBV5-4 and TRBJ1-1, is ETGVTQSPTHLIKTRGQQVTLRCSSQSGHNTVSWYQQALGQGPQFIFQYYREEENGRGNFPPRFSGLQFPNYSSELNVNALELDDSALYLCASSLATGSLYTEAFFGQGTRLTVV.

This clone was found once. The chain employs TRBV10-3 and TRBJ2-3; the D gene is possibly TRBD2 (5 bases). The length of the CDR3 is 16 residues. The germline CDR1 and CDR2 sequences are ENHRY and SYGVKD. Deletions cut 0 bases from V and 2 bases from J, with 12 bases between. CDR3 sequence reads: CAISESPARDTDTQYF. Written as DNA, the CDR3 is TGTGCCATCAGTGAGTCGCCAGCGAGGGACACAGATACGCAGTATTTT.

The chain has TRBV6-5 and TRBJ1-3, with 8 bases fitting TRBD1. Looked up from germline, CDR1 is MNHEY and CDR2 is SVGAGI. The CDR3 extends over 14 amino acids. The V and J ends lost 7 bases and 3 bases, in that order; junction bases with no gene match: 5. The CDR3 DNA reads TGTGCCAGCACCTACAGGGGGAGTGGAAACACCATATATTTT. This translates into CASTYRGSGNTIYF.

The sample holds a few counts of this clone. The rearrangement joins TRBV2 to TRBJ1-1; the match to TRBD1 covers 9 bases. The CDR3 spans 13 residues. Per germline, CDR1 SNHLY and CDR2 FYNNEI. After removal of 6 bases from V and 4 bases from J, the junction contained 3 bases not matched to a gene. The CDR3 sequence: CASRGTGTTEAFF. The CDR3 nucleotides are TGTGCCAGCAGGGGGACAGGGACCACTGAAGCTTTCTTT. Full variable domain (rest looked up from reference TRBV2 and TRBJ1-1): EPEVTQTPSHQVTQMGQEVILRCVPISNHLYFYWYRQILGQKVEFLVSFYNNEISEKSEIFDDQFSVERPDGSNFTLKIRSTKLEDSAMYFCASRGTGTTEAFFGQGTRLTVV.